This T cell receptor beta chain emerged from a study of blood T cell repertoires in COVID-19. As processed by the authors: Estimates of nucleated cell counts were drawn from the amplification of reference gene primers. Assay: immunoSEQ multiplex PCR; the TCRdb copy retains only in-frame clones and omits some. The D gene and trimming were derived from the DNA, and the V and J assignments and clone size from that table. The sample carries about 300,000 clones, roughly 91% recorded once. The J segment lost 1 base and the V segment lost 4 bases, leaving 6 bases of the junction unmatched. From germline, CDR1 is SGHRS and CDR2 YFSETQ. This CDR3 contains 15 residues. Individuals drawn from approximately 26 US areas were roughly 18 to 95 years old.

The TCR originated in a woman aged 45-65 years who had been exposed to COVID-19. The J gene is TRBJ1-1, the V gene TRBV5-1, with TRBD1 matching over 8 bases. Sequenced sample: PBMCs or T cells enriched from blood (not recorded which). The CDR3 coding sequence is TGCGCCAGCAGCACACAGGGGGAGAGGAACACTGAAGCTTTCTTT. As protein: CASSTQGERNTEAFF.